These T cell receptor beta chains were read from a single sample in a study of tumor-infiltrating lymphocytes in primary liver carcinoma. TCRdb ran MiXCR on the multiplex PCR reads and lists one entry per CDR3 protein. Of over 75,000 distinct CDR3 sequences in the sample, approximately 72% were seen once. What was sequenced was tumor-adjacent normal liver tissue. These receptors all come from a man between 40 and 49 years old with primary liver carcinoma and hepatitis B virus infection. Each CDR3 is given with its conserved first and last residue.

J gene,V gene,CDR3 protein
TRBJ2-7,TRBV5-4,CASSMLLAGGPGVQYF
TRBJ2-1,TRBV20-1,CSARTLRNNEQFF
TRBJ2-3,TRBV30,CAFQGGEGHTDTQYF
TRBJ2-2,TRBV5-1,CASSLLAGGTGELFF
TRBJ2-1,TRBV6-1,CASSETYYEQFF
TRBJ1-1,TRBV20-1,CSARLRGTGEAFF
TRBJ1-1,TRBV11-2,CTGSYSRPGAGNTEAFF
TRBJ2-2,TRBV11-1,CASSRVIGGEQFF
TRBJ2-5,TRBV11-2,CASNHTPGGGKETQYF
TRBJ2-7,TRBV11-2,CASSLTDSAYEQYF
TRBJ1-2,TRBV2,CASSLDRALFTF
TRBJ2-3,TRBV6-1,CASRPVGAASTDTQYF
TRBJ2-5,TRBV10-3,CAISAIGQETQYF
TRBJ2-2,TRBV11-1,CVSSFWDTGDLFF
TRBJ1-1,TRBV28,CASRSDSYTEAFF